Shown below are 12 T cell receptor beta chains from a single sample sequenced in a study of blood T cell repertoires in COVID-19. This table comes from immunoSEQ multiplex PCR, and its TCRdb copy is limited to in-frame clones, with some not included. The repertoire holds 450,000 to 600,000 clones, roughly 87% seen once, with 0.65% to 0.9% in the top ten. The specimen was PBMCs or T cells enriched from blood (not recorded which). Receptors were obtained from a woman younger than 35 who had recovered from COVID-19.

The genes are TRBV5-1 and TRBJ2-3, with 13 bases that match TRBD2. The CDR3 covers 17 residues. Germline V gene lookup returns CDR1 SGHRS and CDR2 YFSETQ. V dropped 7 bases and J dropped 0; count of bases not matched to a gene: 8. The CDR3 region is CASARTSGGPSTDTQYF. CDR3 DNA sequence: TGCGCCAGCGCACGGACTAGCGGGGGCCCAAGCACAGATACGCAGTATTTT.

This clone is a singleton in its sample. This rearrangement joins TRBV12-5 to TRBJ1-3; tentatively, D is TRBD1 (5 bases). Germline V lookup: CDR1 LGHNT, CDR2 FRNRAP. This CDR3 region has 16 residues. V dropped 4 bases and J dropped 3 bases, with 16 bases sitting between them. CDR3 residues: CASGSPLGGVGNTIYF. CDR3 nucleotides: TGTGCTAGTGGTTCCCCCCTGGGGGGAGTTGGAAACACCATATATTTT.

The chain has TRBV24-1 and TRBJ2-2, with TRBD1 matching over 9 bases. With 4 bases clipped from V and 5 bases from J, the junction kept 10 bases outside the gene matches. Germline V lookup: CDR1 KGHDR, CDR2 SFDVKD. The CDR3 covers 17 residues. CDR3 sequence: CATSEARTGTGTGELFF. CDR3 coding DNA: TGTGCCACCAGTGAGGCGCGGACCGGGACAGGGACCGGGGAGCTGTTTTTT.

The chain uses TRBV10-3 and TRBJ1-2; 8 nucleotides agree with TRBD1. J gave up 4 bases and V 0 bases, and 7 bases lay outside the gene matches. The CDR3 is 16 amino acids. The germline V gene encodes CDR1 ENHRY and CDR2 SYGVKD. CDR3 nucleotides: TGTGCCATCAGTGAGTCCCCCGGACAGGGCACCTATGGCTACACCTTC. Amino acid sequence: CAISESPGQGTYGYTF.

The gene calls are TRBV7-8 and TRBJ2-3, with D possibly TRBD2 on 5 matching bases. V was trimmed by 1 base and J by 2 bases, leaving 10 bases between them. There are 15 residues in the CDR3. Germline CDR1 and CDR2: SGHVS and FQNEAQ. The DNA for the CDR3 is TGTGCCAGCAGCTTAGACGGGGTCTCCACAGATACGCAGTATTTT. Protein product: CASSLDGVSTDTQYF.

CDR3 DNA sequence: TGCGCCAGCAGCTTTGGGGCAGGGAAACCTCTGGATGGCTACACCTTC. Amino acids: CASSFGAGKPLDGYTF. This sequence joins TRBV5-1 and TRBJ1-2, with D possibly being TRBD1 (5 bases). This CDR3 region has 16 residues. Trimming took 2 bases from V and 6 from J, leaving 20 bases between them. CDR1 and CDR2 from the germline V gene are SGHRS and YFSETQ.

In its sample, this clone was seen once. The chain uses TRBV7-9 and TRBJ1-1; D might be TRBD1 (5 bases). V lost 7 bases, J lost 1 base, and 22 bases lay in between. The CDR3 totals 17 residues. Germline loops: CDR1 SEHNR, CDR2 FQNEAQ (reference sequence). The CDR3 DNA follows: TGTGCCAGCACCCCGTCCCGGGCAGGGATAGGGAACACTGAAGCTTTCTTT. Its translation is CASTPSRAGIGNTEAFF.

This clone was recorded once. The J gene is TRBJ2-5, the V gene TRBV24-1; 12 positions match TRBD1. This CDR3 is built from 16 residues. Trimming cost V 4 bases and J 5 bases; bases outside gene matches: 7. Per germline, CDR1 KGHDR and CDR2 SFDVKD. CDR3 coding DNA: TGTGCCACCAGTGAGGGGACAGGGGGCGAGGGGGAGACCCAGTACTTC. Translation: CATSEGTGGEGETQYF.

This clone was recorded once. The chain links TRBV18 to TRBJ2-7; D is perhaps TRBD1 (5 bases). This CDR3 region has 14 residues. The V end was cut by 0 bases, the J end by 3 bases, with 9 bases between. Germline loops: CDR1 KGHSH, CDR2 LQKENI. In DNA, the CDR3 is TGTGCCAGCTCACCACCCCAACAGGTCTACGAGCAGTACTTC. Its translation is CASSPPQQVYEQYF. Filled out from reference TRBV18 and TRBJ2-7, the complete variable domain reads NAGVMQNPRHLVRRRGQEARLRCSPMKGHSHVYWYRQLPEEGLKFMVYLQKENIIDESGMPKERFSAEFPKEGPSILRIQQVVRGDSAAYFCASSPPQQVYEQYFGPGTRLTVT.

This clone has just one count. CDR3 sequence: CASSSGTISNQPQHF. CDR3 sequence (DNA): TGTGCCAGCAGCTCCGGGACAATAAGCAATCAGCCCCAGCATTTT. The V call is TRBV7-8, the J call TRBJ1-5, with a possible D match to TRBD1 (6 bases). The V gene lost 4 bases and the J gene lost 1 base, with 11 bases spanning the gap. The germline CDR1 and CDR2 sequences are SGHVS and FQNEAQ. This CDR3 is 15 amino acids long.

The chain combines TRBV23-1 with TRBJ1-1; no clear D gene. TRBV23-1 is placed among ORFs of uncertain function. Deletions cut 10 bases from V and 1 base from J, with 22 bases between. The CDR3 is made up of 16 amino acids. The CDR3 sequence is CATPLGRPFPNTEAFF. In DNA form, the CDR3 reads TGCGCCACCCCATTGGGCAGACCCTTTCCGAACACTGAAGCTTTCTTT.

V and J are TRBV12-3 or TRBV12-4 and TRBJ1-2; possible D gene TRBD1, 6 bases. V was cut by 4 bases and J by 8 bases, with 11 bases left in between. This CDR3 comprises 12 residues. CDR3 residues: CASSSDSWGYTF. CDR3 DNA: TGTGCCAGCAGTTCGGACAGCTGGGGCTACACCTTC.